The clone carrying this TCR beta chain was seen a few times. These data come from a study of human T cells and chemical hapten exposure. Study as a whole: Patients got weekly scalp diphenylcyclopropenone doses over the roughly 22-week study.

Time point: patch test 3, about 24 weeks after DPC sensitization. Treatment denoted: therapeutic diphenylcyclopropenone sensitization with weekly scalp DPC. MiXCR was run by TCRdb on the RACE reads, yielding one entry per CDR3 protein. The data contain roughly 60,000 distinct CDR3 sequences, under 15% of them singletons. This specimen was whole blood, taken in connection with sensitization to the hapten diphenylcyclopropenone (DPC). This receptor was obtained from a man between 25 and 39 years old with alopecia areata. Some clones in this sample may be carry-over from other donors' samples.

The CDR3 nucleotides are TGTGCCAGCAGCGTAGCTGGCGAAGCTTTCTTT. Amino acid sequence: CASSVAGEAFF. J is TRBJ1-1 and V is TRBV9; D uncertain. Germline CDR1 and CDR2: SGDLS and YYNGEE. Trimming removed 0 bases at V and 8 bases at J, with 5 bases between. CDR3 size: 11 residues. The entire variable domain, with the rest obtained from reference TRBV9 and TRBJ1-1, is as follows: DSGVTQTPKHLITATGQRVTLRCSPRSGDLSVYWYQQSLDQGLQFLIQYYNGEERAKGNILERFSAQQFPDLHSELNLSSLELGDSALYFCASSVAGEAFFGQGTRLTVV.